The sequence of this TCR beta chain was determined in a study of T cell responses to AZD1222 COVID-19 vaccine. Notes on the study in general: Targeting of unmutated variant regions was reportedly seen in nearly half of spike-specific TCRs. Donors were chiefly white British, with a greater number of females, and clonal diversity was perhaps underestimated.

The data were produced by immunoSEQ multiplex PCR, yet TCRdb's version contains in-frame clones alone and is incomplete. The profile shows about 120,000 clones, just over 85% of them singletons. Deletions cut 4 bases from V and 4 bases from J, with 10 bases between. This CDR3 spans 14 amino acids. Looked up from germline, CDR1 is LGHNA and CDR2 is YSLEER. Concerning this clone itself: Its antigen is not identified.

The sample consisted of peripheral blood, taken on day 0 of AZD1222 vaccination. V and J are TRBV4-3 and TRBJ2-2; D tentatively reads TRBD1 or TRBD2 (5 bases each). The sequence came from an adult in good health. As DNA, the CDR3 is TGCGCCAGCAGCCCAGGGACGGGCACCGGGGAGCTGTTTTTT. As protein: CASSPGTGTGELFF.